This is a list of T cell receptor beta chains from one sample in a study of T cell clones after liver transplantation. TCRdb keeps only in-frame clones here, not all; method: immunoSEQ multiplex PCR. The table has about 20,000 clones, about 77% seen once. The sequences come from CD8+ T cells from blood, collected approximately 54 months after liver transplant. The receptor set was obtained from a human patient who received a liver transplant. Part of the T cells may come from the graft donor. CDR3s include the opening cysteine and the closing phenylalanine or tryptophan. The order of the fields is J gene, V gene, clone size, D gene, CDR3 DNA, CDR3 protein. D genes are given only for firm matches. Expanded clones get a size class; other rows say once, few or many, or leave the size out.

j_call: TRBJ2-3; v_call: TRBV4-1; clone_size: -; d_call: TRBD2; cdr3_nt: TGCGCCAGCAGCCAAGACCCTAGCGGGGGGGTATCAGATACGCAGTATTTT; cdr3_aa: CASSQDPSGGVSDTQYF
j_call: TRBJ2-7; v_call: TRBV21-1; clone_size: -; d_call: -; cdr3_nt: TGTGCCAGCAGCAATGGGAAAAAGACGGACCGTAGCTCCTACGAGCAGTACTTC; cdr3_aa: CASSNGKKTDRSSYEQYF
j_call: TRBJ1-5; v_call: TRBV28; clone_size: -; d_call: -; cdr3_nt: TGTGCCAGCAGCCGTCGGGGTCAGCCCCAGCATTTT; cdr3_aa: CASSRRGQPQHF
j_call: TRBJ1-5; v_call: TRBV6-5; clone_size: -; d_call: TRBD1; cdr3_nt: TGTGCCAGCAGTTACAGCCTCGACAGGGGTCAGCCCCAGCATTTT; cdr3_aa: CASSYSLDRGQPQHF
j_call: TRBJ2-1; v_call: TRBV28; clone_size: -; d_call: TRBD1; cdr3_nt: TGTGCCAGCAGTTCCCCGGACAGGGTACCTCGCAATGAGCAGTTCTTC; cdr3_aa: CASSSPDRVPRNEQFF
j_call: TRBJ2-5; v_call: TRBV29-1; clone_size: -; d_call: -; cdr3_nt: TGCAGCGGCGGTGAAGGAAACCAAGAGACCCAGTACTTC; cdr3_aa: CSGGEGNQETQYF
j_call: TRBJ2-1; v_call: TRBV4-1; clone_size: -; d_call: TRBD2; cdr3_nt: TGCGCCAGCAGCCCGAGGGCTAGCGGGGGGGGGCTCTACAATGAGCAGTTCTTC; cdr3_aa: CASSPRASGGGLYNEQFF
j_call: TRBJ2-3; v_call: TRBV27; clone_size: -; d_call: -; cdr3_nt: TGTGCCAGCAGTTTAGGCCCTCTGCGGGTTCTCACAGATACGCAGTATTTT; cdr3_aa: CASSLGPLRVLTDTQYF
j_call: TRBJ1-1; v_call: TRBV10-2; clone_size: -; d_call: -; cdr3_nt: TGCGCCAGCAGTGACGATCTGGGGACCACTGAAGCTTTCTTT; cdr3_aa: CASSDDLGTTEAFF
j_call: TRBJ2-7; v_call: TRBV7-9; clone_size: few; d_call: TRBD2; cdr3_nt: TGTGCCAGCAGCTTAAGCGGGGACCCCTACGAGCAGTACTTC; cdr3_aa: CASSLSGDPYEQYF
j_call: TRBJ1-1; v_call: TRBV9; clone_size: -; d_call: -; cdr3_nt: TGTGCCAGCAGCGTAGCGGGCCAGAATGAAGCTTTCTTT; cdr3_aa: CASSVAGQNEAFF
j_call: TRBJ2-1; v_call: TRBV7-9; clone_size: -; d_call: -; cdr3_nt: TGTGCCAGCAGCTTAGTGTCCTTCCACGACAATGAGCAGTTCTTC; cdr3_aa: CASSLVSFHDNEQFF
j_call: TRBJ2-1; v_call: TRBV14; clone_size: -; d_call: TRBD1; cdr3_nt: TGTGCCAGCAGCCCCTACGGACAGGGTCGGTACAATGAGCAGTTCTTC; cdr3_aa: CASSPYGQGRYNEQFF
j_call: TRBJ2-7; v_call: TRBV9; clone_size: -; d_call: TRBD1; cdr3_nt: TGTGCCAGCAAACTGGAAAGGGACAGGGGCCTGGAGCAGTACTTC; cdr3_aa: CASKLERDRGLEQYF
j_call: TRBJ2-1; v_call: TRBV9; clone_size: -; d_call: -; cdr3_nt: TGTGCCAGCAGCGCCGAGTGGGGGGGCATCTACAATGAGCAGTTCTTC; cdr3_aa: CASSAEWGGIYNEQFF
j_call: TRBJ2-1; v_call: TRBV27; clone_size: -; d_call: -; cdr3_nt: TGTGCCAGCTCCGGGCGCTATCGACGGGGGTACAATGAGCAGTTCTTC; cdr3_aa: CASSGRYRRGYNEQFF
j_call: TRBJ1-6; v_call: TRBV9; clone_size: -; d_call: TRBD1; cdr3_nt: TGTGCCAGCAGCCCGGGACAGGCAAATTCACCCCTCCACTTT; cdr3_aa: CASSPGQANSPLHF
j_call: TRBJ2-1; v_call: TRBV16; clone_size: -; d_call: TRBD1; cdr3_nt: TGTGCCAGCAGCCAATCAGGGACAGGGCTGAATGAGCAGTTCTTC; cdr3_aa: CASSQSGTGLNEQFF
j_call: TRBJ1-3; v_call: TRBV7-2; clone_size: few; d_call: -; cdr3_nt: TGTGCCAGCAGCTTAGAAGGGGCCCTCAACACCATATATTTT; cdr3_aa: CASSLEGALNTIYF
j_call: TRBJ1-4; v_call: TRBV28; clone_size: -; d_call: TRBD1; cdr3_nt: TGTGCCAGCAGTTTCCTCGACAGGGCTGCAACTAATGAAAAACTGTTTTTT; cdr3_aa: CASSFLDRAATNEKLFF
j_call: TRBJ1-2; v_call: TRBV28; clone_size: once; d_call: TRBD1; cdr3_nt: TGTGCCAGCAGTTTAACAGGGGTGGGCTATGGCTACACCTTC; cdr3_aa: CASSLTGVGYGYTF
j_call: TRBJ2-5; v_call: TRBV7-9; clone_size: -; d_call: -; cdr3_nt: TGTGCCAGCAGCTTAGCAAATTACTTCCAAGAGACCCAGTACTTC; cdr3_aa: CASSLANYFQETQYF
j_call: TRBJ2-7; v_call: TRBV4-1; clone_size: -; d_call: TRBD1; cdr3_nt: TGCGCCAGCAGCCAAGAGGGGTCAGGGGGCCAGTACGAGCAGTACTTC; cdr3_aa: CASSQEGSGGQYEQYF
j_call: TRBJ2-7; v_call: TRBV5-5; clone_size: -; d_call: -; cdr3_nt: TGTGCCAGCAGCTTGCGGTTTGGGGCGCGTTACGAGCAGTACTTC; cdr3_aa: CASSLRFGARYEQYF
j_call: TRBJ1-5; v_call: TRBV7-2; clone_size: -; d_call: -; cdr3_nt: TGTGCCAGCACCCTAAGTGGGGAGGGACGTCAGCCCCAGCATTTT; cdr3_aa: CASTLSGEGRQPQHF
j_call: TRBJ2-7; v_call: TRBV27; clone_size: -; d_call: -; cdr3_nt: TGTGCCAGCAGCCCGAGGTCACGCTCCGAGCAGTACTTC; cdr3_aa: CASSPRSRSEQYF
j_call: TRBJ1-1; v_call: TRBV10-3; clone_size: -; d_call: -; cdr3_nt: TGTGCCATTCGCGGGGCTTATCGGACCTATGAGAACACTGAAGCTTTCTTT; cdr3_aa: CAIRGAYRTYENTEAFF
j_call: TRBJ2-5; v_call: TRBV4-2; clone_size: -; d_call: TRBD2; cdr3_nt: TGTGCCAGCAGCCATTACAGCGGGGGAGAGACCCAGTACTTC; cdr3_aa: CASSHYSGGETQYF
j_call: TRBJ2-5; v_call: TRBV5-4; clone_size: -; d_call: -; cdr3_nt: TGTGCCAGCAGTACAACCCCCGGGACCCAGGACTGGAGGACCCAGTACTTC; cdr3_aa: CASSTTPGTQDWRTQYF
j_call: TRBJ1-3; v_call: TRBV30; clone_size: -; d_call: TRBD1; cdr3_nt: TGTGCCTGGACCCAAACAGGGGCAAGAAACACCATATATTTT; cdr3_aa: CAWTQTGARNTIYF
j_call: TRBJ2-3; v_call: TRBV6-4; clone_size: many; d_call: TRBD2; cdr3_nt: TGTGCCAGCAGTGCTAGCGGGGGGGGCACAGATACGCAGTATTTT; cdr3_aa: CASSASGGGTDTQYF
j_call: TRBJ2-7; v_call: TRBV6-1; clone_size: -; d_call: -; cdr3_nt: TGTGCCAGCAGTGAGTTTTGGACAGCCGACGGCTCCTACGAGCAGTACTTC; cdr3_aa: CASSEFWTADGSYEQYF
j_call: TRBJ1-1; v_call: TRBV19; clone_size: -; d_call: -; cdr3_nt: TGTGCCAGTAGATTCCAGGAAAACACTGAAGCTTTCTTT; cdr3_aa: CASRFQENTEAFF
j_call: TRBJ2-7; v_call: TRBV10-3; clone_size: -; d_call: -; cdr3_nt: TGTGCCATCAGTAGGGCAGGGGACGAGCAGTACTTC; cdr3_aa: CAISRAGDEQYF
j_call: TRBJ2-7; v_call: TRBV2; clone_size: medium-sized; d_call: TRBD1; cdr3_nt: TGTGCCACTACGACAGGGGGCTCCTACGAGCAGTACTTC; cdr3_aa: CATTTGGSYEQYF
j_call: TRBJ1-5; v_call: TRBV7-9; clone_size: few; d_call: -; cdr3_nt: TGTGCCAGCAGCTTCGAGAGCGGTCAGCCCCAGCATTTT; cdr3_aa: CASSFESGQPQHF
j_call: TRBJ1-1; v_call: TRBV2; clone_size: large; d_call: -; cdr3_nt: TGTGCCAGCAGTGAAGGGAGTGAAGCTTTCTTT; cdr3_aa: CASSEGSEAFF
j_call: TRBJ2-7; v_call: TRBV11-2; clone_size: -; d_call: -; cdr3_nt: TGTGCCAGCAGTGGACAGAGATCCTCCTACGAGCAGTACTTC; cdr3_aa: CASSGQRSSYEQYF
j_call: TRBJ2-7; v_call: TRBV4-1; clone_size: -; d_call: -; cdr3_nt: TGCGCCAGCAGCCTCTCGGACACAGGGAACTACGAGCAGTACTTC; cdr3_aa: CASSLSDTGNYEQYF
j_call: TRBJ1-1; v_call: TRBV7-9; clone_size: -; d_call: -; cdr3_nt: TGTGCCAGCAGCTTAGGAACAGGCCTCACTGAAGCTTTCTTT; cdr3_aa: CASSLGTGLTEAFF
j_call: TRBJ2-7; v_call: TRBV7-9; clone_size: -; d_call: TRBD1; cdr3_nt: TGTGCCAGCAGCTTGTTCAGTCAGGGGGTAAGGTACGAGCAGTACTTC; cdr3_aa: CASSLFSQGVRYEQYF
j_call: TRBJ2-1; v_call: TRBV6-5; clone_size: -; d_call: TRBD2; cdr3_nt: TGTGCCAGCAGTTACTCAATTAGCGGGGGGGCAAAGTTCTTC; cdr3_aa: CASSYSISGGAKFF
j_call: TRBJ2-5; v_call: TRBV5-6; clone_size: -; d_call: -; cdr3_nt: TGTGCCAGCAGCCTAACAGGGGAGGGGCGGGAGACCCAGTACTTC; cdr3_aa: CASSLTGEGRETQYF
j_call: TRBJ2-1; v_call: TRBV6-5; clone_size: -; d_call: TRBD2; cdr3_nt: TGTGCCAGCAGTTACTCGGGCGGGGGGACCCTTAATGAGCAGTTCTTC; cdr3_aa: CASSYSGGGTLNEQFF